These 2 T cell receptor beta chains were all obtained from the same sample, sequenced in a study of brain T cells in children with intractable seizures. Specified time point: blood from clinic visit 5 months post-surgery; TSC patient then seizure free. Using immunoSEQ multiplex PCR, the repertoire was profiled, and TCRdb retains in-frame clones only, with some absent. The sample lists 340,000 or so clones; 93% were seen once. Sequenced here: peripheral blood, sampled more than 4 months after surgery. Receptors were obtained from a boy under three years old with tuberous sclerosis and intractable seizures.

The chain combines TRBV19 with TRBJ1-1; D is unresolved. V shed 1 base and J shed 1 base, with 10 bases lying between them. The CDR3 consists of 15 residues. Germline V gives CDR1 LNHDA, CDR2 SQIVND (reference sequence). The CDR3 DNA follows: TGTGCCAGTAGTATAGGGCCGGCTTCGAACACTGAAGCTTTCTTT. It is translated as CASSIGPASNTEAFF. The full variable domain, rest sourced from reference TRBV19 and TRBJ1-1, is DGGITQSPKYLFRKEGQNVTLSCEQNLNHDAMYWYRQDPGQGLRLIYYSQIVNDFQKGDIAEGYSVSREKKESFPLTVTSAQKNPTAFYLCASSIGPASNTEAFFGQGTRLTVV.

The CDR3 coding sequence is TGTGCCAGCAGTTTAGGAGGGACCTATGGCTACACCTTC. Residues: CASSLGGTYGYTF. This chain links TRBV28 with TRBJ1-2, with a tentative D call TRBD1 (5 bases). Germline lookup yields CDR1 MDHEN and CDR2 SYDVKM. The length of the CDR3 is 13 residues. The V end was cut by 2 bases, the J end by 4 bases, with 8 bases between.